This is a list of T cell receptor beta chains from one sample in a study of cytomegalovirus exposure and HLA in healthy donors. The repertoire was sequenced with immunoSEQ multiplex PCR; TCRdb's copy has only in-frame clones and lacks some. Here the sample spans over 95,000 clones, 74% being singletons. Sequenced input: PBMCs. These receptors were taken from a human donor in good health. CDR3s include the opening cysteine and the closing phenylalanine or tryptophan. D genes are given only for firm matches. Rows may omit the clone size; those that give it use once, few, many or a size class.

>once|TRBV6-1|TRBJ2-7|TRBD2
TGTGCCAGCAGTGAAGGGAAGCGGGGGTCGAGCCTGAGGACCTACGAGCAGTACTTC
CASSEGKRGSSLRTYEQYF
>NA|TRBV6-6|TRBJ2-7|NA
TGTGCCAGCAGGCCGACGGACAGTGGCTCCTACGAGCAGTACTTC
CASRPTDSGSYEQYF
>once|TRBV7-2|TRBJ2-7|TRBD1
TGTGCCAGCAGCCTTTCCGGGACAGGGTCCTTTTCCGAGCAGTACTTC
CASSLSGTGSFSEQYF
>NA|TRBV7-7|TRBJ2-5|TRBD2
TGTGCTAGCAGCTTAGTATCTAGCGGGGGCCAAGAGACCCAGTACTTC
CASSLVSSGGQETQYF
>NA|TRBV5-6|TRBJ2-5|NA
TGTGCCAGCAGCTTGTTGGTCAGGTTAGAGACCCAGTACTTC
CASSLLVRLETQYF
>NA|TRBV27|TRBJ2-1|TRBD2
TGTGCCAGCAGTAAGACCAAGGGACTAGCGGGGGGGTACAATGAGCAGTTCTTC
CASSKTKGLAGGYNEQFF
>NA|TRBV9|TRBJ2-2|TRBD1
TGTGCCAGCAGCGTCGGACAGGGGAGAACCGGGGAGCTGTTTTTT
CASSVGQGRTGELFF
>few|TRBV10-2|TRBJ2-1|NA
TGCGCCAGCAGTGAGCGGTATGAGCAGTTCTTC
CASSERYEQFF
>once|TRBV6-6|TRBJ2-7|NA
TGTGCCAGCAGGCATACAGGGCTCTACGAGCAGTACTTC
CASRHTGLYEQYF
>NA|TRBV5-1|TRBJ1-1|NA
TGCGCCAGCAGCTTGGGGAGAGGAGACACTGAAGCTTTCTTT
CASSLGRGDTEAFF
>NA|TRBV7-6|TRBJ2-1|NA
TGTGCCAGCAGCTTAACGCTAGGGCGGGACAATGAGCAGTTCTTC
CASSLTLGRDNEQFF
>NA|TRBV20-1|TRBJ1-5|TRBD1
TGCAGTGCGCTAAAGACAGGGGTCCAGCATTTT
CSALKTGVQHF
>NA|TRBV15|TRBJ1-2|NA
TGTGCCACCAGCTGGGGGATGAAGGTTCGGGAGGACTATGGCTACACCTTC
CATSWGMKVREDYGYTF
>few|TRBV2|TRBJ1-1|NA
TGTGCCAGCAGATACGGGGATATTGAGAACACTGAAGCTTTCTTT
CASRYGDIENTEAFF
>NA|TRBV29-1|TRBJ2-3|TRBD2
TGCAGCGTCGCGGGGGGACTAGCGGGATTGACAGATACGCAGTATTTT
CSVAGGLAGLTDTQYF
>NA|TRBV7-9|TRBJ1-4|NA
TGTGCCAGCAGCCCCCGGGGAAACAGAGATGAAAAACTGTTTTTT
CASSPRGNRDEKLFF
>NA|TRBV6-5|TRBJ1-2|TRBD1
TGTGCCAGCAGACAGGGGGCAAATGGCTACACCTTC
CASRQGANGYTF
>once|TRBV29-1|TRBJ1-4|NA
TGCAGCGCTAGCCCGGGCGTAACTAATGAAAAACTGTTTTTT
CSASPGVTNEKLFF
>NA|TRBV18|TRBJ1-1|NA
TGTGCCAGCTCAATACAGAGTGGGAACACTGAAGCTTTCTTT
CASSIQSGNTEAFF
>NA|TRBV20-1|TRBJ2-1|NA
TGCAGTGCTTCACCAGGGGTTTGGCAGTTCTTC
CSASPGVWQFF
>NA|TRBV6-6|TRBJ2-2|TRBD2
TGTGCCAGCAGTTACGAGGGGACTAGCGGGGCCGGGGAGCTGTTTTTT
CASSYEGTSGAGELFF
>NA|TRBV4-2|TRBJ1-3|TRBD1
TGTGCCAGCAGCCAAGCTGAGTTCACAGGGGGCTCTGGAAACACCATATATTTT
CASSQAEFTGGSGNTIYF
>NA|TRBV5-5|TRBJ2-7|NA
TGTGCCAGCAGCGGAACGACAGGCCTCTACGAGCAGTACTTC
CASSGTTGLYEQYF
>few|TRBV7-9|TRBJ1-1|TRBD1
TGTGCCAGCAGCCAGGGGGGGGACAGGGAAGCTTTCTTT
CASSQGGDREAFF
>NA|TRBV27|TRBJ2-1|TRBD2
TGTGCCAGCAGTTTCTATAGCGGGAGGGCCTTAGGGAATGAGCAGTTCTTC
CASSFYSGRALGNEQFF
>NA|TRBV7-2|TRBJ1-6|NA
TGTGCCAGCAGCTTAGTGGGGGCCTCACCCCTCCACTTT
CASSLVGASPLHF
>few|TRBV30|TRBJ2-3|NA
TGTGCCTGGGGGACCGGGACAAGGGGGAATACGCAGTATTTT
CAWGTGTRGNTQYF
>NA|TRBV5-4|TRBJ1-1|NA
TGTGCCAGCAGTTTAAATGCAGGGTTCGCTGAAGCTTTCTTT
CASSLNAGFAEAFF
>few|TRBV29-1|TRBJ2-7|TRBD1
TGCAGCGTTGAAACCGGGACAGGGACCTACGAGCAGTACTTC
CSVETGTGTYEQYF
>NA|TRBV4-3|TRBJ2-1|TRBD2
TGCGCCAGCAGCCAAGATTTGACTAGCGGGGGGACATCCTACAATGAGCAGTTCTTC
CASSQDLTSGGTSYNEQFF
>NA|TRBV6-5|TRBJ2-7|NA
TGTGCCAGCAGTAGGGGGGGTCCCGACTACGAGCAGTACTTC
CASSRGGPDYEQYF
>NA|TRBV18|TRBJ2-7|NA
TGTGCCAGCTCACGACAGGACTCCTACGAGCAGTACTTC
CASSRQDSYEQYF
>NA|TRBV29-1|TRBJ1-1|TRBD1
TGCAGCGCCATCCCCTGGACAGGGGGAATGAACACTGAAGCTTTCTTT
CSAIPWTGGMNTEAFF
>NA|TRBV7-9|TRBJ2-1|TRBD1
TGTGCCAGCAGCTCCGTCGGTTCAGGGGGCGGCTACAATGAGCAGTTCTTC
CASSSVGSGGGYNEQFF
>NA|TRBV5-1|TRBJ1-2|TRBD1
TGCGCCAGCAGCTTGGCCGGGACAGGGGGCCTAGGTTCTGGCTACACCTTC
CASSLAGTGGLGSGYTF
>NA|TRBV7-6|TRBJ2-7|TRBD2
TGTGCCAGCAGCGCCGGTATTGGGACTAGCGGGGCCTCCTACGAGCAGTACTTC
CASSAGIGTSGASYEQYF
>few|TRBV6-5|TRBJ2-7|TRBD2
TGTGCCAGCAGTTACTCAGCGGGAGAAGCCTACGAGCAGTACTTC
CASSYSAGEAYEQYF
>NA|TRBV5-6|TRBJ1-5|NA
TGTGCCAGCAGCTTGGGACAACAGCCCCAGCATTTT
CASSLGQQPQHF
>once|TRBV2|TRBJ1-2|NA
TGTGCCAGCAGCCCGGAGGGCTATGGCTACACCTTC
CASSPEGYGYTF
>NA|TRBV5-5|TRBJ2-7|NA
TGTGCCAGCAGCTTGGCGGTCGAGCAGTACTTC
CASSLAVEQYF
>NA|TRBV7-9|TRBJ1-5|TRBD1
TGTGCCAGCAGCCCCGACAGGGGGGTCCTAAGCAATCAGCCCCAGCATTTT
CASSPDRGVLSNQPQHF
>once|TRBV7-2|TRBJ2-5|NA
TGTGCCAGCGGAGCCTCGCCCCAGGGTTTAAAAGAGACCCAGTACTTC
CASGASPQGLKETQYF
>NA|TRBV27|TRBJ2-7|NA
TGTGCCAGCAAACAATTGGGGGGACCTTACGAGCAGTACTTC
CASKQLGGPYEQYF
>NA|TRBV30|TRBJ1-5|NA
TGTGCCTGGAGTCCGATTGCGGGGGTCAATCAGCCCCAGCATTTT
CAWSPIAGVNQPQHF
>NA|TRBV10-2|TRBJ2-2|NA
TGCGCCAGCGGGAGACCCCGAGGGCTGTCCGGGGAGCTGTTTTTT
CASGRPRGLSGELFF
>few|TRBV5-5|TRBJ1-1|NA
TGTGCCAGCAGGAGAACGGGGGATAACACTGAAGCTTTCTTT
CASRRTGDNTEAFF
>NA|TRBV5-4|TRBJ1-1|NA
TGTGCCAGCAGCCGGGCCATGGGGCAGAACACTGAAGCTTTCTTT
CASSRAMGQNTEAFF
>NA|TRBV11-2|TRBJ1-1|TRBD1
TGTGCCAGCAGCCCCGGGGTGGGACAGGGATTAGCTGAAGCTTTCTTT
CASSPGVGQGLAEAFF
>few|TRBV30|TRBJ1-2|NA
TGTGCCTGGGAGGACATGGACTATGGCTACACCTTC
CAWEDMDYGYTF
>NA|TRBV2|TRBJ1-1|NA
TGTGCCAGCAAGGAGTCGGGAGCTTTCTTT
CASKESGAFF
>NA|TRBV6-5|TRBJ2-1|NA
TGTGCCAGCACTTATAGCGGATCCTACAATGAGCAGTTCTTC
CASTYSGSYNEQFF
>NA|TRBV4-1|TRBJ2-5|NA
TGCGCCAGCAGCCAAGACAGGGTTGAGACCCAGTACTTC
CASSQDRVETQYF
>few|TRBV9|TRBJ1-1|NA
TGTGCCAGCAGCGTAGCTGGGAGGGAAGGAACTGAAGCTTTCTTT
CASSVAGREGTEAFF
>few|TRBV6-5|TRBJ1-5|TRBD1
TGTGCCAGCAGCATTAACAGGGGGCGAGAGCCCCAGCATTTT
CASSINRGREPQHF
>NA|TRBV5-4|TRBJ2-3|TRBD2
TGTGCCAGCAGGGGAGCGGGGGTTTACACAGATACGCAGTATTTT
CASRGAGVYTDTQYF
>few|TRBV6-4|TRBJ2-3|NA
TGTGCCAGCAGCGTACAGGTCACAGATACGCAGTATTTT
CASSVQVTDTQYF
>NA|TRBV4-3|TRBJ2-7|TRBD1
TGCGCCAGCAGCCAAGTGGGAACAGGGGTCTACGAGCAGTACTTC
CASSQVGTGVYEQYF